The 5 T cell receptor beta chains given below trace back to one sample, sequenced in a study of cytomegalovirus exposure and HLA in healthy donors. The PCR had 60 Vbeta and 13 Jbeta primers. TCRdb's copy holds only in-frame clones and misses some; the assay was immunoSEQ multiplex PCR. The sample gives around 160,000 clones, 75% to 80% of which show up once; around 2.9% is in the top ten. The sample taken for sequencing was PBMCs. The receptor source for this set is a man aged 35 to 55 in good health and CMV-seropositive.

This chain connects TRBV6-1 to TRBJ2-5; the D gene is possibly TRBD1 (5 bases). The germline V and J ends were trimmed by 6 bases and 2 bases, with 13 bases remaining between them. The germline gives CDR1 MNHNS, CDR2 SASEGT. This CDR3 contains 14 residues. The DNA for the CDR3 is TGTGCCAGCAGCAGGACACAATTTCAAGAGACCCAGTACTTC. Amino acids: CASSRTQFQETQYF.

The V call is TRBV19, the J call TRBJ1-1, with D possibly TRBD1 on 6 matching bases. Trimming shortened V by 4 bases and J by 2 bases, and 14 bases separated the two germline ends. CDR1 LNHDA and CDR2 SQIVND come from the germline V gene (reference sequence). The CDR3 consists of 15 residues. Here the CDR3 reads CASSTRQARNTEAFF. CDR3 nucleotides: TGTGCCAGTAGTACGAGACAGGCCAGAAACACTGAAGCTTTCTTT.

The chain carries TRBV18 and TRBJ2-7, with 7 bases lining up with TRBD2. V lost 6 bases and J lost 4; bases outside the gene matches: 12. This CDR3 has 15 residues. Germline assignment: CDR1 KGHSH and CDR2 LQKENI. This CDR3 reads CASSRPSGPAYEQYF. The DNA of the CDR3 is TGTGCCAGCTCCCGCCCTAGCGGCCCAGCATACGAGCAGTACTTC.

J is TRBJ2-1 and V is TRBV19; 11 bases agree with TRBD2. Germline trimming cut 6 bases from V and 4 bases from J; bases unmatched to any gene: 8. The CDR3 sequence is 16 residues long. The germline V gene has CDR1 LNHDA and CDR2 SQIVND (reference sequence). CDR3 sequence reads: CASRGLTSGRYNEQFF. In DNA, the CDR3 is TGTGCCAGTAGGGGTCTTACTAGCGGGAGATACAATGAGCAGTTCTTC.

Concerning this clone itself: At one end the junction does not follow the germline gene, possibly because of a read error. The V call is TRBV7-9, the J call TRBJ2-1, with 7 positions matching TRBD2. This CDR3 is 16 amino acids long. The V gene's germline CDR1 is SEHNR and CDR2 FQNEAQ (reference sequence). The CDR3 loop is CSSSYPAGANYNEQFF. For the CDR3, the DNA is TGTTCCAGCAGCTATCCGGCGGGAGCTAACTACAATGAGCAGTTCTTC.